This record looks at one T cell receptor (beta chain) sequence and its context. This record belongs to a study of cytomegalovirus exposure and HLA in healthy donors. In the PCR, 60 Vbeta and 13 Jbeta primers were used. Assay used: immunoSEQ multiplex PCR; TCRdb lists only in-frame clones, some missing. The data show 140,000 to 150,000 clones, 79% seen once. The CDR3 spans 13 residues. The V end was cut by 7 bases, the J end by 0 bases, with 9 bases between. The V gene's germline CDR1 is SQVTM and CDR2 ANQGSEA. The sequence was obtained from a middle-aged woman in good health and CMV-seropositive. Sequenced: PBMCs. The chain joins TRBV29-1 to TRBJ2-2, with D possibly TRBD1 on 6 matching bases. The CDR3 DNA follows: TGCAGCGCCAGACAGGCGAACACCGGGGAGCTGTTTTTT. It codes for CSARQANTGELFF.